This TCR beta chain was captured by sequencing in a study of blood T cells in healthy people across ages. General study points: The study could not conclusively compare naive and antigen-experienced cells, given its unsorted PBMCs.

As concerns this clonotype: The antigen is unknown.

The authors ran a second PCR of roughly 7 to 11 cycles using a sample-barcoded 5' primer and a J-beta primer mix. A 12-random-nucleotide template-switch adaptor tagged each cDNA molecule. TCRdb passed the 5' RACE reads through MiXCR, listing each CDR3 protein once. The profile shows about 1.5 million distinct CDR3 sequences, approximately 38% of them singletons. The receptor's source is a woman aged 18-35 years in good health. Sample: blood.

This CDR3 reads CASNTGGAGNEKLFF. The CDR3 nucleotides read TGTGCCAGTAACACAGGGGGCGCAGGCAATGAAAAACTGTTTTTT. The rearrangement links TRBV12-3 or TRBV12-4 to TRBJ1-4; 9 bases fit TRBD1. The junction had 10 bases not matched to a gene; V was cut back by 9 bases and J by 5 bases. The CDR3 length is 15 residues.